This T cell receptor (beta chain) was captured by sequencing in a study of CD8 T cells in ankylosing spondylitis. Via MiXCR, TCRdb re-called the 5' RACE reads, giving one row per CDR3 protein. The sample shows 200,000 to 250,000 distinct CDR3 sequences, about 10% of them seen only once. The CDR3 totals 15 residues. After removal of 3 bases from V and 2 bases from J, the junction contained 3 bases not matched to a gene. Germline CDR1 and CDR2: KGHSH and LQKENI. This clonotype was seen ten or more times. This receptor was identified in a male donor with ankylosing spondylitis or in good health (not recorded which). The sample consisted of blood, either unsorted or a sorted T cell fraction (not recorded which). The chain links TRBV18 to TRBJ2-7; TRBD2 matches at 11 bases. The DNA for the CDR3 is TGTGCCAGCTCACCTGGACTAGCGGGCGCCTACGAGCAGTACTTC. Translating it yields CASSPGLAGAYEQYF.